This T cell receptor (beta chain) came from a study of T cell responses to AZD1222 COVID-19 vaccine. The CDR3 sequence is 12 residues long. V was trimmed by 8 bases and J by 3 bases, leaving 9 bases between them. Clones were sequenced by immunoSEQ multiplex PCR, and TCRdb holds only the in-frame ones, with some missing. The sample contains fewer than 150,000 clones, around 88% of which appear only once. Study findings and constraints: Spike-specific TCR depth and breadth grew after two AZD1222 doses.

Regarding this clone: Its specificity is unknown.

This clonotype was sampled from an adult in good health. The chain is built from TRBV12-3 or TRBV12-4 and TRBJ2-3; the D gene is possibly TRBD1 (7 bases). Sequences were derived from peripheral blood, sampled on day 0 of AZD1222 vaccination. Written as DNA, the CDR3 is TGTGCCAGCGCAGGGGGGACAGATACGCAGTATTTT. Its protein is CASAGGTDTQYF.